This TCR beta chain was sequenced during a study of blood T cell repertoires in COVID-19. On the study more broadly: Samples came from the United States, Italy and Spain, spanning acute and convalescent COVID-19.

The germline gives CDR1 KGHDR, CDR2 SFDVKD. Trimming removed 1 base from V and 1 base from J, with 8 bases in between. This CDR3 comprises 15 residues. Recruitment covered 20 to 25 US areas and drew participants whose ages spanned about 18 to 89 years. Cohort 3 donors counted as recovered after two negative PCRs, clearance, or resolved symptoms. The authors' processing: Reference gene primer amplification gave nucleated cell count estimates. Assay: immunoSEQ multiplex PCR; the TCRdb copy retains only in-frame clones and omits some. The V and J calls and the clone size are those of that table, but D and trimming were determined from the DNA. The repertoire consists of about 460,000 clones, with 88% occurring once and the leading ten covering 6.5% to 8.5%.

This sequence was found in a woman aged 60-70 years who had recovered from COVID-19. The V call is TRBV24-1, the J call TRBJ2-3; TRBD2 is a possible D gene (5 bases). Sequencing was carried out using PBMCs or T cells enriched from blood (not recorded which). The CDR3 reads CATSDFSGGTDTQYF. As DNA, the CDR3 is TGTGCCACCAGTGATTTCTCCGGGGGCACAGATACGCAGTATTTT.